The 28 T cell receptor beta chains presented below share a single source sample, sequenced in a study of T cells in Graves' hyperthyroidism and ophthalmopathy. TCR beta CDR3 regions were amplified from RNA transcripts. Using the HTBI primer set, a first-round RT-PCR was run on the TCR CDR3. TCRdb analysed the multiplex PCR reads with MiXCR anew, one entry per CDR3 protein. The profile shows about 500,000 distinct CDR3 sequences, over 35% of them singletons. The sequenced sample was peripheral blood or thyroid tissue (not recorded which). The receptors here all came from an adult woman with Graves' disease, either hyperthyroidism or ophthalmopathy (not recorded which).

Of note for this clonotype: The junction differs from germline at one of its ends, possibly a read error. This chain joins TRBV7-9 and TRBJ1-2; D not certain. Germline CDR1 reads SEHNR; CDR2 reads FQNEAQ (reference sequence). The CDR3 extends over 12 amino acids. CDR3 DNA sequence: TGCGCCAGCAGCCCGGTGAGCTCTGGAAACACCTTC. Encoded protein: CASSPVSSGNTF.

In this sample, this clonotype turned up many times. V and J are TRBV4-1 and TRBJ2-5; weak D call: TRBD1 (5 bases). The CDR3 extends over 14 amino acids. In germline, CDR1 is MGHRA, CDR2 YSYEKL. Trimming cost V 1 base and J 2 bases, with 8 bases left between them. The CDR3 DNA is TGCGCCAGCAGCCAAGGACAGATGCAAGAGACCCAGTACTTC. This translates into CASSQGQMQETQYF.

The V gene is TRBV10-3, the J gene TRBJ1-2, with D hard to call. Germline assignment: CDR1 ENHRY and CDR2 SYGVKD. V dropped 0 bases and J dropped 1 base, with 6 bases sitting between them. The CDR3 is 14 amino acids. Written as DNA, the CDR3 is TGTGCCATCAGTGAGTCGCAAGATAACTATGGCTACACCTTC. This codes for CAISESQDNYGYTF.

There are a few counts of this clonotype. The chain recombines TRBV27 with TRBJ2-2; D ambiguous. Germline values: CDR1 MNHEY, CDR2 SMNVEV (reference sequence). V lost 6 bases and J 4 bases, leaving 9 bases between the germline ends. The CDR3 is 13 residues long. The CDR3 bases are TGTGCCAGCAGCCCCCAGCCCACCGGGGAGCTGTTTTTT. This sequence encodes CASSPQPTGELFF.

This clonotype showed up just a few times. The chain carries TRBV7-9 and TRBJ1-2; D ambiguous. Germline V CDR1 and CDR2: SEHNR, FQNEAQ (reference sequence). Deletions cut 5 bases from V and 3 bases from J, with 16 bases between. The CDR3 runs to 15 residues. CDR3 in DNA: TGTGCCAGCAGCCCCAGCCGGGCCGGCGACTATGGCTACACCTTC. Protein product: CASSPSRAGDYGYTF.

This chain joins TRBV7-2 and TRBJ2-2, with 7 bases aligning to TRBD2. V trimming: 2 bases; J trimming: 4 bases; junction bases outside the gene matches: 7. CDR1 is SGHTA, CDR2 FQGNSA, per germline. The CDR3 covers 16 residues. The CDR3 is CASSLQRGSPTGELFF. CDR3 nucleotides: TGTGCCAGCAGCTTACAGCGCGGGAGCCCCACCGGGGAGCTGTTTTTT. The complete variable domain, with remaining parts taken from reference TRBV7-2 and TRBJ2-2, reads GAGVSQSPSNKVTEKGKDVELRCDPISGHTALYWYRQSLGQGLEFLIYFQGNSAPDKSGLPSDRFSAERTGGSVSTLTIQRTQQEDSAVYLCASSLQRGSPTGELFFGEGSRLTVL.

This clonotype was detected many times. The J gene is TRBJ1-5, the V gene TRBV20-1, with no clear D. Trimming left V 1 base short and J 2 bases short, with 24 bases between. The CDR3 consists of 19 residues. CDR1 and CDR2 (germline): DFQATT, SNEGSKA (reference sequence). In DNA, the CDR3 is TGCAGTGCTAGAGGGACTCCCGGAGGTAGTTACTCGCGCAATCAGCCCCAGCATTTT. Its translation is CSARGTPGGSYSRNQPQHF.

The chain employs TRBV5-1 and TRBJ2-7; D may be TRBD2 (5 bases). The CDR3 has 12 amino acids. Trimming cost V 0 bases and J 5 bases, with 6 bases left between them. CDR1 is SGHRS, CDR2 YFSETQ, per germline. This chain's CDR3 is CASSLDGNEQYF. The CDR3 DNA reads TGCGCCAGCAGCTTGGACGGGAACGAGCAGTACTTC. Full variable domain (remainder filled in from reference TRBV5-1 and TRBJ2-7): KAGVTQTPRYLIKTRGQQVTLSCSPISGHRSVSWYQQTPGQGLQFLFEYFSETQRNKGNFPGRFSGRQFSNSRSEMNVSTLELGDSALYLCASSLDGNEQYFGPGTRLTVT.

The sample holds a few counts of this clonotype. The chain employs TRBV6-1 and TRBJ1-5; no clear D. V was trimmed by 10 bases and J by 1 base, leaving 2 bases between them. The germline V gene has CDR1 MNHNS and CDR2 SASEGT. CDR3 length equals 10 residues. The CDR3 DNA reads TGTGCCATCAGCAATCAGCCCCAGCATTTT. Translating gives CAISNQPQHF.

CDR3 bases: TGTGCCGCGGGACTAGCGGGGGGCACTGAGCAGTTCTTC. Its protein is CAAGLAGGTEQFF. The chain has TRBV24-1 and TRBJ2-5; TRBD2 aligns across 15 bases. The last part of the DNA fits TRBJ2-1 better; the J call may be wrong. CDR1 KGHDR and CDR2 SFDVKD come from the germline V gene. This CDR3 is built from 13 residues.

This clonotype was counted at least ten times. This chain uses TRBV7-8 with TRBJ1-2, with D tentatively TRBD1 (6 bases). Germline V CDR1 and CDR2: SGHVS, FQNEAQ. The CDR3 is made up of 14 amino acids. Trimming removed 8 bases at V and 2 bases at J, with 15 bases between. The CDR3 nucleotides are TGTGCCAGCGGAGCGGCAGGGGAAAACTATGGCTACACCTTC. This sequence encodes CASGAAGENYGYTF.

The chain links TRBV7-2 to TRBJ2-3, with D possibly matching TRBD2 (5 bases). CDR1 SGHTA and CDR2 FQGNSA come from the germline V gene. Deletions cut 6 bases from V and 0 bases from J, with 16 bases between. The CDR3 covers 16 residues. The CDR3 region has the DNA TGTGCCAGCAGGCTGGCCGTGGACTGGAGCACAGATACGCAGTATTTT. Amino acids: CASRLAVDWSTDTQYF.

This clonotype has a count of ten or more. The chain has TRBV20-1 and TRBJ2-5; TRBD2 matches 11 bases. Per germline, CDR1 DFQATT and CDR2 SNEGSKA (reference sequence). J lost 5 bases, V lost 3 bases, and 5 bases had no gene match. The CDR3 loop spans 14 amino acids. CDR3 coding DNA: TGCAGTGCTAGCCCTCTAGCGGGAGGCGAGACCCAGTACTTC. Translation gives CSASPLAGGETQYF.

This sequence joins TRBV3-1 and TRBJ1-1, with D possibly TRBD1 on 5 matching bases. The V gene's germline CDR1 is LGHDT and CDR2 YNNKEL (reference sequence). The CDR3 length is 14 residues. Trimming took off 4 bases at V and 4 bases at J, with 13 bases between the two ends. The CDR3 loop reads CASSPVRGVTEAFF. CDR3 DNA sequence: TGTGCCAGCAGCCCAGTTCGGGGGGTCACTGAAGCTTTCTTT.

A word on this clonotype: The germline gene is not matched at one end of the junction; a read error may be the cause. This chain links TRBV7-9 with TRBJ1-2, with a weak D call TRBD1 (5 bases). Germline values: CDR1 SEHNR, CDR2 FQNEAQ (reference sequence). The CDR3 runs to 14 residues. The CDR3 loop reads CASSVAGDGGGYTF. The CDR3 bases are TGTGCCAGCAGCGTAGCCGGGGACGGGGGTGGCTACACCTTC. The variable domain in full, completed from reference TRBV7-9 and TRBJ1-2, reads DTGVSQNPRHKITKRGQNVTFRCDPISEHNRLYWYRQTLGQGPEFLTYFQNEAQLEKSRLLSDRFSAERPKGSFSTLEIQRTEQGDSAMYLCASSVAGDGGGYTFGSGTRLTVV.

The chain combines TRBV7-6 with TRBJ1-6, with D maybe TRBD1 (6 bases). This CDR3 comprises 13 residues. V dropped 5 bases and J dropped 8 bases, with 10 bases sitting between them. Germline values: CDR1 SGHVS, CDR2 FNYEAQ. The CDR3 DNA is TGTGCCAGCAGCCCAAGGGGGGATTCACCCCTCCACTTT. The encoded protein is CASSPRGDSPLHF.

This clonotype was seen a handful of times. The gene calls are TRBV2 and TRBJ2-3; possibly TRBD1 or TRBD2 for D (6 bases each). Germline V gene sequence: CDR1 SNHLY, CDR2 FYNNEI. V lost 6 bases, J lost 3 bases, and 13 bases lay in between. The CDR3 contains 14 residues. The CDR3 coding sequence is TGTGCCAGCAGAGGGGGAGGCGGTACAGATACGCAGTATTTT. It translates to CASRGGGGTDTQYF.

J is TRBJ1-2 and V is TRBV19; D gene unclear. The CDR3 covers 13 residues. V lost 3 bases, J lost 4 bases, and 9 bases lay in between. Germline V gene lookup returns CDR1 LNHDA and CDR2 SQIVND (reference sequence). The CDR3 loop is CASSIDGVYGYTF. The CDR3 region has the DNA TGTGCCAGTAGTATCGACGGAGTCTATGGCTACACCTTC.

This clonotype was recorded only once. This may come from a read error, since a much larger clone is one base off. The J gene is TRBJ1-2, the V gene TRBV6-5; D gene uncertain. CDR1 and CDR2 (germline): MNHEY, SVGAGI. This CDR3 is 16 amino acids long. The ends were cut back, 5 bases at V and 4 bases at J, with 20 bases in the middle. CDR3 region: CASSERSAMRGYGYTF. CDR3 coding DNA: TGTGCCAGCAGTGAGAGGTCGGCTATGAGAGGCTATGGCTACACCTTC.

CDR3 coding DNA: TGTGCCAGCAGCCAGATTGGAGCCACCGGGGAGCTGTTTTTT. Translated: CASSQIGATGELFF. This rearrangement joins TRBV3-1 to TRBJ2-2; D not resolved. V was pared by 3 bases and J by 4 bases, with 9 bases between. Per the germline V gene, CDR1 is LGHDT and CDR2 is YNNKEL (reference sequence). This CDR3 is built from 14 residues.

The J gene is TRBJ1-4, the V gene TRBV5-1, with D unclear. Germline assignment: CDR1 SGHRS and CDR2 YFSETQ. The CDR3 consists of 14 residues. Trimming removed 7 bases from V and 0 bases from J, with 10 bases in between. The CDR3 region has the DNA TGCGCCAGCTGTCGCGGGGCAACTAATGAAAAACTGTTTTTT. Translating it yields CASCRGATNEKLFF.

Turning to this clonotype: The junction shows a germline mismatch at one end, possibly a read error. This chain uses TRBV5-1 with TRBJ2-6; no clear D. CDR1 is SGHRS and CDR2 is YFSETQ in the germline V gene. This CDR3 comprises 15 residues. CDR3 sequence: CASSLLSSRANVLTF. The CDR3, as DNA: TGCGCCAGCAGCTTGTTAAGCTCTAGGGCCAACGTCCTGACTTTC.

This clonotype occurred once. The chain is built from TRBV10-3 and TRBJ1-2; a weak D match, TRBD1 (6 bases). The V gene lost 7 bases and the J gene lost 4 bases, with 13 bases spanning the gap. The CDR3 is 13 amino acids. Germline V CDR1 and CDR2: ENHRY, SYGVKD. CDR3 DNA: TGTGCCATCACGGGCAGGGGACTCTATGGCTACACCTTC. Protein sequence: CAITGRGLYGYTF.

This chain's CDR3 is CASKAGSNTGELFF. The CDR3 DNA follows: TGTGCCAGCAAGGCGGGATCAAACACCGGGGAGCTGTTTTTT. V and J are TRBV2 and TRBJ2-2; tentatively, D is TRBD2 (6 bases). The CDR3 loop spans 14 amino acids. Germline-derived CDR1 and CDR2 are SNHLY and FYNNEI. The V end lost 7 bases, the J end lost 2 bases, and 11 bases lay between the germline ends.

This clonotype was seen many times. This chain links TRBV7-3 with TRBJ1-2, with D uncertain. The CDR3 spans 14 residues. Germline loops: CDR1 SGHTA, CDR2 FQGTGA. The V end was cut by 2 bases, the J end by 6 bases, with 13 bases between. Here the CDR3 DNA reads TGTGCCAGCAGCTTAGGCGGATCGGGCGATGGCTACACCTTC. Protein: CASSLGGSGDGYTF.

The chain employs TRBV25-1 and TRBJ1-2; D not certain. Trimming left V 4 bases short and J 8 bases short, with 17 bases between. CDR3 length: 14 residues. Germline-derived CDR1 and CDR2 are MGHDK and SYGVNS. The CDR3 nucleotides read TGTGCCAGCAGTGCCTCTGGACGGAATGGGGGCTACACCTTC. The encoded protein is CASSASGRNGGYTF.

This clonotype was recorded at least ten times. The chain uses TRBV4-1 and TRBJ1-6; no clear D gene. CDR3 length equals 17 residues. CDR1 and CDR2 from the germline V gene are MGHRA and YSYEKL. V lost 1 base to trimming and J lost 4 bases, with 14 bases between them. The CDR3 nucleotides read TGCGCCAGCAGCCAAGCCCCTCGGACGGAATATAATTCACCCCTCCACTTT. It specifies CASSQAPRTEYNSPLHF.

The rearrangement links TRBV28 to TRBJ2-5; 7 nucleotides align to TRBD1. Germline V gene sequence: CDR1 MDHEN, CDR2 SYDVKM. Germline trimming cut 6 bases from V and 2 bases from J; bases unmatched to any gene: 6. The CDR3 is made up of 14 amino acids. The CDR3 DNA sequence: TGTGCCAGCAGAGGGGGCAGCAAACAAGAGACCCAGTACTTC. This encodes CASRGGSKQETQYF.